This T cell receptor beta chain emerged from a study of post-analysis software for immune sequencing data. Study findings and constraints: About 5 TRBV segments, including TRBV5-6, TRBV5-1 and TRBV20-1, were more frequent in patients than controls.

Unique-molecular-identifier-tagged TCR beta cDNA libraries were used. MiXCR was run by TCRdb on the PCR reads, yielding one entry per CDR3 protein. The data contain fewer than 850,000 distinct CDR3 sequences, 30% of them singletons. Details on this clonotype: Its antigen is as yet unknown.

The germline V gene encodes CDR1 SGHRS and CDR2 YFSETQ. V was shortened by 4 bases and J by 5 bases, with 13 bases between the two germline ends. CDR3 length equals 14 residues. The origin of this receptor is a girl aged 10 to 17 with multiple sclerosis. This chain uses TRBV5-1 with TRBJ1-5; D unclear. Sequencing input: blood. DNA for the CDR3: TGCGCCAGCAGCCCGGACGGTGGGGATCAGCCCCAGCATTTT. It yields the protein CASSPDGGDQPQHF. The full variable domain, rest sourced from reference TRBV5-1 and TRBJ1-5, is KAGVTQTPRYLIKTRGQQVTLSCSPISGHRSVSWYQQTPGQGLQFLFEYFSETQRNKGNFPGRFSGRQFSNSRSEMNVSTLELGDSALYLCASSPDGGDQPQHFGDGTRLSIL.